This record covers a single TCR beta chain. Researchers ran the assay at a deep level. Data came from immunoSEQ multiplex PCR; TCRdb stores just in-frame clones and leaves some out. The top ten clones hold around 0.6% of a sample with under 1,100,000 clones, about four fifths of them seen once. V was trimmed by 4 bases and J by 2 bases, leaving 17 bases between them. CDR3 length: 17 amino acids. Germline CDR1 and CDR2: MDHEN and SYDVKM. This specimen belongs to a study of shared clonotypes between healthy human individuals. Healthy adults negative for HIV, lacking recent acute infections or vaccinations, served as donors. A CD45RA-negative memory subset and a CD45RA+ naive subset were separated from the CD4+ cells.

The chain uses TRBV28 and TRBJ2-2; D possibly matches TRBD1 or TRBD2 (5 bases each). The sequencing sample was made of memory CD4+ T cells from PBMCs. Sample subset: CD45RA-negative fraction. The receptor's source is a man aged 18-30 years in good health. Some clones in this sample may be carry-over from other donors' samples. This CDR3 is CASSSYRDQKNTGELFF. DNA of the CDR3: TGTGCCAGCAGTTCCTACCGGGACCAAAAAAACACCGGGGAGCTGTTTTTT.